Included here is one TCR beta chain sequence, with context. Germline CDR1 reads SGHTS; CDR2 reads YDEGEE. CDR3 size: 13 residues. Trimming pared 4 bases from V and 7 bases from J, leaving 14 bases between. Clones were sequenced by immunoSEQ multiplex PCR, and TCRdb holds only the in-frame ones, with some missing. The sample includes 50,000 to 55,000 clones, approximately 89% seen only once; the top ten take roughly 1.5%. The sample originates from a study of control samples from healthy donors and cancer patients. This clonotype was sampled from a man aged 40-50 years with colorectal cancer. The sequencing sample was made of PBMCs. The V and J genes are TRBV5-8 and TRBJ1-1; D is uncertain. The CDR3 bases are TGTGCCAGCAGCCCCCTTCTAGACATTGAAGCTTTCTTT. It encodes CASSPLLDIEAFF.